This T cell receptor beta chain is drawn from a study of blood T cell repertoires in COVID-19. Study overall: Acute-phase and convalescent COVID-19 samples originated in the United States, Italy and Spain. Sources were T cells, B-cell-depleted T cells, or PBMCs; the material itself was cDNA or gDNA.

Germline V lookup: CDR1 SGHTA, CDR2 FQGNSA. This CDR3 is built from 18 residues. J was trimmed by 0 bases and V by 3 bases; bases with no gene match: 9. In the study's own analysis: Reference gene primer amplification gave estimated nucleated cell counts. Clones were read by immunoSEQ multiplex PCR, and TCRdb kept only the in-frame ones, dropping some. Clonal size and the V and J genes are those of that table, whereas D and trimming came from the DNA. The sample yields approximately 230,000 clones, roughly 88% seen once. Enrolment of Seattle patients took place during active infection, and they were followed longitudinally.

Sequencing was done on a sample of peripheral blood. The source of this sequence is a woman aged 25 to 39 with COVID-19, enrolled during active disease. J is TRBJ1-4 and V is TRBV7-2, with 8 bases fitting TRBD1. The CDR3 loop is CASSLRQGIVATNEKLFF. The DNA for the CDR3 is TGTGCCAGCAGCTTGAGACAGGGGATAGTCGCAACTAATGAAAAACTGTTTTTT.